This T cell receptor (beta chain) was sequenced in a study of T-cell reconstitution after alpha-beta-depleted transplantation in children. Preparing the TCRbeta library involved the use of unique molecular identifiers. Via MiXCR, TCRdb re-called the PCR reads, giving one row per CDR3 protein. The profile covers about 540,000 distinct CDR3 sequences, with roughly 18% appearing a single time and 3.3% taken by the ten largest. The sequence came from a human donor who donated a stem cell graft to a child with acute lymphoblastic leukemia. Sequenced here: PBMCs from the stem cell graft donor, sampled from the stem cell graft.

The chain's CDR3 is CASSLAPWDTEAFF. For the CDR3, the DNA is TGTGCCAGCAGCTTAGCTCCTTGGGACACTGAAGCTTTCTTT. The chain couples TRBV9 to TRBJ1-1; D is ambiguous. Deletions cut 4 bases from V and 3 bases from J, with 13 bases between. This CDR3 comprises 14 residues. The germline V gene has CDR1 SGDLS and CDR2 YYNGEE. The full variable domain, rest sourced from reference TRBV9 and TRBJ1-1, is DSGVTQTPKHLITATGQRVTLRCSPRSGDLSVYWYQQSLDQGLQFLIQYYNGEERAKGNILERFSAQQFPDLHSELNLSSLELGDSALYFCASSLAPWDTEAFFGQGTRLTVV.